These 15 T cell receptor beta chains originate from one sample sequenced in a study of shared clonotypes between healthy human individuals. TCRdb's copy holds only in-frame clones and misses some; the assay was immunoSEQ multiplex PCR. The sample consists of 2,500,000 or so clones, 85% to 95% of them appearing once. The sequenced sample was naive CD4+ T cells from PBMCs. Sample subset: CD45RA+ positively selected. These receptors originate from a man aged 18 to 30 in good health. Some clones in this sample may be carry-over from other donors' samples.

The gene calls are TRBV5-5 and TRBJ2-7; 10 bases fit TRBD1. V was clipped by 3 bases and J by 3 bases; unmatched bases: 3. The CDR3 contains 14 residues. The germline V gene has CDR1 SGHKS and CDR2 YYEKEE (reference sequence). Written as DNA, the CDR3 is TGTGCCAGCAGCTGGGGGACAGGGGTCTACGAGCAGTACTTC. Translating it yields CASSWGTGVYEQYF.

The genes are TRBV28 and TRBJ2-7, with 13 positions matching TRBD2. V was clipped by 6 bases and J by 1 base; unmatched bases: 3. Germline-derived CDR1 and CDR2 are MDHEN and SYDVKM. The CDR3 covers 15 residues. CDR3 amino acids: CASRGTSGTSYEQYF. CDR3 DNA: TGTGCCAGCAGGGGGACTAGCGGGACTTCCTACGAGCAGTACTTC.

The chain uses TRBV5-4 and TRBJ2-2; D possibly corresponds to TRBD2 (7 bases). There are 16 residues in the CDR3. Germline V CDR1 and CDR2: SGHNT, YYREEE (reference sequence). Trimming left V 4 bases short and J 3 bases short, with 16 bases between. In DNA, the CDR3 is TGTGCCAGCAGCAGCGGGACACGGAAAGACACCGGGGAGCTGTTTTTT. This codes for CASSSGTRKDTGELFF.

The gene calls are TRBV29-1 and TRBJ2-7; 8 bases are a match to TRBD1. The V gene end was trimmed by 4 bases and the J gene end by 3 bases; junction bases not matched to a gene: 8. The CDR3 runs to 14 residues. Germline values: CDR1 SQVTM, CDR2 ANQGSEA. Here the CDR3 DNA reads TGCAGCGTTGGACAGGGGACCTCTAGCTACGAGCAGTACTTC. The encoded protein is CSVGQGTSSYEQYF.

The V and J genes are TRBV9 and TRBJ2-5, with D perhaps matching TRBD1 or TRBD2 (5 bases each). Germline V gene lookup returns CDR1 SGDLS and CDR2 YYNGEE. V lost 2 bases and J lost 7, with 18 bases in between. This CDR3 comprises 15 residues. In nucleotides, the CDR3 is TGTGCCAGCAGCGTTGGACAAGGGAGCGATTCGACCCAGTACTTC. It translates to CASSVGQGSDSTQYF.

This clone is a singleton in its sample. The chain uses TRBV2 and TRBJ1-2; unclear D gene. Trimming shortened V by 4 bases and J by 4 bases, and 10 bases separated the two germline ends. From germline, CDR1 is SNHLY and CDR2 FYNNEI. The CDR3 covers 13 residues. The CDR3 DNA follows: TGTGCCAGCAGTGGCCAGCCCGGCTATGGCTACACCTTC. It translates to CASSGQPGYGYTF.

In the case of this clone: This sample includes further DNA sequences coding for the same CDR3. V gene TRBV2 combines with J gene TRBJ2-7, with 9 positions matching TRBD1. V shed 5 bases and J 7 bases; nucleotides not matched to a gene: 6. Germline-derived CDR1 and CDR2 are SNHLY and FYNNEI. The CDR3 totals 13 residues. The CDR3 sequence: CASSSGQGREQYF. Here the CDR3 DNA reads TGTGCCAGCAGTTCGGGACAGGGTAGGGAGCAGTACTTC.

The J gene is TRBJ1-3, the V gene TRBV4-2; D ambiguous. CDR1 LGHNA and CDR2 YNFKEQ come from the germline V gene. The CDR3 runs 17 residues. V was cut by 2 bases and J by 5 bases, with 19 bases left in between. The CDR3 protein is CASSQTLLITARNTIYF. In DNA form, the CDR3 reads TGTGCCAGCAGCCAAACCCTCCTAATTACGGCCAGAAACACCATATATTTT.

The V gene is TRBV7-6, the J gene TRBJ2-2; 7 nucleotides agree with TRBD2. This CDR3 spans 15 amino acids. Germline values: CDR1 SGHVS, CDR2 FNYEAQ. Trimming at V came to 5 bases and at J to 7 bases, leaving 10 bases not matched to a gene. The CDR3, as DNA: TGTGCCAGCAGCCTGAGGAGCGAGCGGGGCGGGGAGCTGTTTTTT. The encoded protein is CASSLRSERGGELFF.

The V gene is TRBV12-1, the J gene TRBJ2-5. TRBV12-1 constitutes a pseudogene. CDR3 length: 14 residues. The CDR3 nucleotides read TGTGCCAGCAGCTTTGCGGGGAAGCAAGAGACCCAGTACTTC. Protein sequence: CASSFAGKQETQYF.

This chain connects TRBV28 to TRBJ2-7; 7 bases fit TRBD1. The CDR3 totals 15 residues. Germline trimming cut 7 bases from V and 3 bases from J; bases unmatched to any gene: 12. CDR1 and CDR2 from the germline V gene are MDHEN and SYDVKM. CDR3 sequence reads: CASTTPDRVGYEQYF. The CDR3 DNA reads TGTGCCAGCACTACTCCAGACAGGGTGGGCTACGAGCAGTACTTC. Supplemented by reference TRBV28 and TRBJ2-7, the full variable domain reads DVKVTQSSRYLVKRTGEKVFLECVQDMDHENMFWYRQDPGLGLRLIYFSYDVKMKEKGDIPEGYSVSREKKERFSLILESASTNQTSMYLCASTTPDRVGYEQYFGPGTRLTVT.

V and J are TRBV28 and TRBJ1-2; D unclear. The CDR3 is 12 residues long. Germline-derived CDR1 and CDR2 are MDHEN and SYDVKM. Trimming took 6 bases from V and 8 from J, leaving 13 bases between them. The DNA of the CDR3 is TGTGCCAGCAGCGGACGGTTGTTGGGCTACACCTTC. Translated: CASSGRLLGYTF.

The rearrangement links TRBV27 to TRBJ2-1; 11 nucleotides line up with TRBD2. Trimming cost V 5 bases and J 4 bases; bases outside gene matches: 4. The germline V gene encodes CDR1 MNHEY and CDR2 SMNVEV (reference sequence). The CDR3 contains 15 residues. This chain's CDR3 is CASSMTSGMYNEQFF. DNA of the CDR3: TGTGCCAGCAGTATGACTAGCGGGATGTACAATGAGCAGTTCTTC.

The chain couples TRBV28 to TRBJ2-3; D is possibly TRBD2 (5 bases). This CDR3 contains 15 residues. V was cut by 6 bases and J by 2 bases, with 15 bases left in between. The germline gives CDR1 MDHEN, CDR2 SYDVKM. The CDR3 protein is CASRRVISSTDTQYF. The CDR3, as DNA: TGTGCCAGCAGGAGGGTCATATCCTCCACAGATACGCAGTATTTT.

The chain combines TRBV4-1 with TRBJ2-3, with D tentatively TRBD2 (7 bases). The CDR3 has 17 residues. The V end was cut by 4 bases, the J end by 0 bases, with 17 bases between. The V gene's germline CDR1 is MGHRA and CDR2 YSYEKL. Written as DNA, the CDR3 is TGCGCCAGCAGCCTGGGAGATGCGGGGGCTAGCACAGATACGCAGTATTTT. This codes for CASSLGDAGASTDTQYF.